This T cell receptor (beta chain) stems from a study of blood T cells in healthy people across ages. CDR1 and CDR2 from the germline V gene are DFQATT and SNEGSKA (reference sequence). With 4 bases removed from V and 5 bases from J, the gap between germline ends came to 20 bases. CDR3 length equals 15 residues. This clonotype was seen a few times. For the second PCR, which ran for 7 to 11 cycles, a sample-barcoded 5' primer and a J-beta primer mix were used. TCRdb called the 5' RACE reads again in MiXCR, with one record for every CDR3 protein. Among over 1,500,000 distinct CDR3 sequences listed, about 50% were seen once.

This sequence was found in a woman aged 40 to 49 in good health. The specimen was blood. The rearrangement links TRBV20-1 to TRBJ2-5; tentative D call: TRBD1 (6 bases). The CDR3: CSAISTDSRLETQYF. CDR3 bases: TGCAGTGCTATATCCACGGACAGTCGGTTGGAGACCCAGTACTTC.